The 9 T cell receptor beta chains below all came from one sample that was sequenced in a study of OX40 agonist ivuxolimab in advanced cancers. Generated by immunoSEQ multiplex PCR, the TCRdb table keeps only in-frame clones and is missing some. The data contain about 91,000 clones, 80% to 85% of them singletons. Sample: CD4+ or CD8+ T cells sorted from blood, taken in a trial of the OX40 agonist ivuxolimab. These receptors were collected from an adult with an advanced solid tumor such as melanoma, head and neck, liver or kidney cancer.

The chain recombines TRBV7-2 with TRBJ1-1; D call uncertain. CDR3 length: 13 amino acids. Per germline, CDR1 SGHTA and CDR2 FQGNSA. Trimming shortened V by 2 bases and J by 3 bases, and 7 bases separated the two germline ends. This chain's CDR3 is CASSLQEDTEAFF. DNA of the CDR3: TGTGCCAGCAGCTTACAAGAGGACACTGAAGCTTTCTTT.

This chain joins TRBV7-9 and TRBJ1-1, with D unresolved. Trimming left V 0 bases short and J 0 bases short, with 2 bases between. CDR1 SEHNR and CDR2 FQNEAQ come from the germline V gene (reference sequence). The CDR3 runs 13 residues. The CDR3 is CASSLAMNTEAFF. The CDR3 region has the DNA TGTGCCAGCAGCTTAGCCATGAACACTGAAGCTTTCTTT.

This clone was seen only once. The chain recombines TRBV5-1 with TRBJ2-3; D may match TRBD1 or TRBD2 (6 bases each). Germline lookup yields CDR1 SGHRS and CDR2 YFSETQ. The ends were cut back, 0 bases at V and 2 bases at J, with 13 bases in the middle. The CDR3 runs to 16 residues. The CDR3 coding sequence is TGCGCCAGCAGCTTGGGGGTCGGGGGCCCCACAGATACGCAGTATTTT. It codes for CASSLGVGGPTDTQYF.

The V and J genes are TRBV6-1 and TRBJ1-5, with D possibly being TRBD1 (6 bases). CDR1 and CDR2 (germline): MNHNS, SASEGT. The CDR3 runs 13 residues. The V and J ends lost 7 bases and 7 bases respectively, with 14 bases between them. The CDR3 nucleotides read TGTGCCAGCAACAACAGGGCCCAACAGCCCCAGCATTTT. Its protein product is CASNNRAQQPQHF.

V is TRBV5-6 and J is TRBJ2-7; D is uncertain. Germline V gene data show CDR1 as SGHDT and CDR2 as YYEEEE. This CDR3 contains 12 residues. With 4 bases removed from V and 1 base from J, the gap between germline ends came to 6 bases. Written as DNA, the CDR3 is TGTGCCAGCAGCAGGGTTTCCTACGAGCAGTACTTC. Its translation: CASSRVSYEQYF.

The chain uses TRBV10-3 and TRBJ2-5; D is uncertain. The V gene's germline CDR1 is ENHRY and CDR2 SYGVKD. The CDR3 contains 15 residues. V was shortened by 0 bases and J by 5 bases, with 13 bases between the two germline ends. In nucleotides, the CDR3 is TGTGCCATCAGTGAGTCGGGTAATGACGTTGAGACCCAGTACTTC. Amino acid sequence: CAISESGNDVETQYF.

This chain joins TRBV2 and TRBJ2-5; 8 positions match TRBD1. Germline trimming cut 4 bases from V and 6 bases from J; bases unmatched to any gene: 7. CDR3 length: 14 amino acids. Germline V gene data show CDR1 as SNHLY and CDR2 as FYNNEI. The CDR3 region is CASSGTGTGKTQYF. CDR3 sequence (DNA): TGTGCCAGCAGTGGGACAGGGACGGGGAAGACCCAGTACTTC.

The sample holds one count of this clone. The rearrangement joins TRBV4-3 to TRBJ1-1, with D possibly TRBD1 on 5 matching bases. V was clipped by 3 bases and J by 2 bases, with 13 bases between them. Germline assignment: CDR1 LGHNA and CDR2 YSLEER. CDR3 length: 15 residues. In DNA form, the CDR3 reads TGCGCCAGCAGCCAGGACAAGGGTTTTAACACTGAAGCTTTCTTT. Its protein product is CASSQDKGFNTEAFF.

CDR3 sequence (DNA): TGTGCCAGCAGTTTGAGCAATCAGCCCCAGCATTTT. Protein product: CASSLSNQPQHF. The rearrangement links TRBV6-1 to TRBJ1-5; D remains unclear. Trimming left V 5 bases short and J 1 base short, with 3 bases between. This CDR3 has 12 residues. CDR1 is MNHNS, CDR2 SASEGT, per germline.